This T cell receptor beta chain was recovered during a study of CD8+CD57+ T cells in acquired aplastic anemia. About the study: The study obtained an average of roughly 3 ug of DNA from sorted CD4+ and CD8+ cells. Study-wide results and caveats: Patient and control CD8+ Simpson's diversity was not significantly different.

Concerning this clonotype: What it binds is unknown.

Sequencing involved patients with CD8+CD57+ cell expansion previously shown by flow cytometry. Severe acquired aplastic anemia was diagnosed in all patients. CDR3 and TCR beta VDJ profiling relied on a genomic DNA template. One entry per CDR3 protein results from TCRdb running MiXCR on the reads. The sample comprises hundreds of thousands of distinct CDR3 sequences, almost 50% of which are singletons, and approximately 20% rests with the top ten. This CDR3 region has 11 residues. CDR1 and CDR2 (germline): MNHEY, SVGAGI. The V end lost 9 bases, the J end lost 6 bases, and 10 bases lay between the germline ends.

The sample was sorted CD4+, CD8+, or CD8+CD57+ T cells (not recorded which) from PBMCs. This chain links TRBV6-5 with TRBJ2-3; D unclear. The sequence derives from a human donor with aplastic anemia. The CDR3 here is CASVSLDTQYF. In nucleotides, the CDR3 is TGTGCCAGTGTCAGTTTGGATACGCAGTATTTT.